This TCR beta chain was sequenced during a study of shared clonotypes between healthy human individuals. Study-level results: An expected dependence of interdonor clonotype sharing on sequencing depth was noted. Naive CD4 clonotypes were shared across several donors at roughly 5.3%.

Method: immunoSEQ multiplex PCR; TCRdb's copy keeps in-frame clones and lacks some. Among some 320,000 clones listed, over 75% were seen once. Remarks on this clone: Antigen specificity is unknown.

The V segment lost 10 bases and the J segment 2 bases; nucleotides outside the gene matches: 11. Per the germline V gene, CDR1 is MGHDK and CDR2 is SYGVNS. This CDR3 has 16 residues. This chain joins TRBV25-1 and TRBJ2-5, with TRBD2 identical over 12 bases. Material: memory CD8+ T cells sorted from blood. The subset was: CD45RO+ cells pooled with CCR7-negative TemRA cells. This TCR was recovered from a man between 18 and 35 years old in good health. CDR3 DNA: TGTGCCACGAATACCCCCGGACTAGCGGGACAAGAGACCCAGTACTTC. It translates to CATNTPGLAGQETQYF.